The rows below give T cell receptor beta chains drawn from one sample of a study of blood T cell repertoires in COVID-19. Profiled with immunoSEQ multiplex PCR; TCRdb holds only in-frame clones, not every one. The sample consists of around 330,000 clones, around 90% of them appearing once. The sequenced sample was PBMCs or T cells enriched from blood (not recorded which). These receptors originate from a man aged 55 to 70 who had recovered from COVID-19. Both conserved end residues are trimmed from each CDR3.

TRBJ2-3 | TRBV7-3 | ASSGQSDTQY
TRBJ1-1 | TRBV27 | ASIDRGSTEAF
TRBJ2-7 | TRBV6-5 | ASSLQGAYEQY
TRBJ2-7 | TRBV14 | ASSQVSGGAVRTYEQY
TRBJ2-1 | TRBV11-2 | ASSFSTSGGSYNEQF
TRBJ1-5 | TRBV2 | ASTEGQGPVWPQH
TRBJ2-1 | TRBV6-5 | ASSYGGTGGNEQF
TRBJ1-2 | TRBV9 | ASSGTGGGGYT
TRBJ1-4 | TRBV27 | ASSLSVQRGATNEKLF
TRBJ1-5 | TRBV6-2/TRBV6-3 | ASSYSRAGVSNQPQH
TRBJ1-4 | TRBV9 | ASSRGSEKLF
TRBJ2-7 | TRBV13 | ASSSRRVYEQY
TRBJ1-6 | TRBV12-5 | ASGDGRAGRNSPLH
TRBJ1-1 | TRBV5-1 | ASTPGRAVRNTEAF
TRBJ2-1 | TRBV21-1 | ASSGPGQGGYNEQF
TRBJ2-4 | TRBV7-6 | ASSKQRGLRNIQY
TRBJ2-5 | TRBV15 | ATKQGQGMRETQY
TRBJ2-7 | TRBV9 | ASSLTGGWLEQY
TRBJ1-4 | TRBV12-2 | ASRSTGDATNEKLF
TRBJ2-7 | TRBV5-4 | ASSRTGHEQY
TRBJ2-1 | TRBV9 | ASSVGSSGYNEQF
TRBJ2-5 | TRBV5-1 | ASSLNVGPPGETQY
TRBJ1-5 | TRBV30 | AWSVRTAGSNQPQH
TRBJ2-7 | TRBV6-5 | ASSPQGQAYEQY
TRBJ2-5 | TRBV3-1/TRBV3-2 | ASSPPGATQY
TRBJ1-4 | TRBV5-1 | ASSLGERDGATNEKLF
TRBJ1-4 | TRBV2 | ASRRQGLSNEKLF
TRBJ2-1 | TRBV7-3 | ASSLGSSYNEQF
TRBJ2-7 | TRBV5-1 | ASSTGTSYEQY
TRBJ2-1 | TRBV10-3 | AISEIGRGYVDRQF
TRBJ2-7 | TRBV11-2 | ASSGGTGGEQY
TRBJ1-2 | TRBV4-3 | ASSQAAGETGNLYGYT
TRBJ1-1 | TRBV7-2 | ASSLGQIMNTEAF
TRBJ1-1 | TRBV12-3/TRBV12-4 | ASSFGSEAF
TRBJ1-3 | TRBV12-3/TRBV12-4 | ASSRQSGNTIY
TRBJ1-4 | TRBV2 | ASSNRGSNEKLF